The T cell receptor (beta chain) described here comes from a study of Ad26.COV2.S vaccination and SARS-CoV-2 variants. As for the study in general: Donor had been placed in the Ad26.COV2.S arm of the COV1001 trial. Ad26.COV2.S, an intramuscular injection, was given once or twice 56 days apart. General observations from the study: Participants given vaccine showed non-spike TCR breadth similar to that of placebo recipients.

Germline V gene lookup returns CDR1 ENHRY and CDR2 SYGVKD. Deletions cut 3 bases from V and 7 bases from J, with 18 bases between. This CDR3 region has 15 residues. Treatment noted: around 19 received Ad26.COV2.S at low or high dose, single or two shots; several received placebo; per-sample allocation not given. Samples were taken on day 63 after the first vaccine or placebo injection. Boston hosted the donor, who was an adult aged 18-55 years. Generated by immunoSEQ multiplex PCR, the TCRdb table keeps only in-frame clones and is missing some. The table lists about 680,000 clones, approximately 88% of them singletons. For this clone: What it binds is not known.

This sequence joins TRBV10-3 and TRBJ2-5, with TRBD2 as a possible D gene (5 bases). The receptor was isolated from a person between 18 and 65 years old who received the Ad26.COV2.S COVID-19 vaccine or a placebo. Sample: peripheral blood, taken in a trial of Ad26.COV2.S vaccine versus placebo. This CDR3 is CAISDARTDRGTQYF. CDR3 in DNA: TGTGCCATCAGTGACGCTAGGACGGACCGGGGGACCCAGTACTTC.